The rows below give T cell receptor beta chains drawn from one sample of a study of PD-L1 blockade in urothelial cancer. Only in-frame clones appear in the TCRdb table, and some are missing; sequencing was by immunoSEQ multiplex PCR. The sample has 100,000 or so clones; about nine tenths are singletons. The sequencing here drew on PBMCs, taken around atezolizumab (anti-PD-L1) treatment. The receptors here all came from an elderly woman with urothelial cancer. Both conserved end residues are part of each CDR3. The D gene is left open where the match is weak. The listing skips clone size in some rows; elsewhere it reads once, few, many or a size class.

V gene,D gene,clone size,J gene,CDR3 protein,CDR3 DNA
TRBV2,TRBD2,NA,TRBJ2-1,CASSGLAGRTCFF,TGTGCCAGCAGTGGACTAGCGGGACGAACGTGTTTCTTC
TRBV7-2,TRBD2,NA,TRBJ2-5,CASSPTSGRGGGETQYF,TGTGCCAGCAGCCCGACTAGCGGGAGGGGAGGCGGAGAGACCCAGTACTTC
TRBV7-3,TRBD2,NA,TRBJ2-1,CASSPGTSGRGGQFF,TGTGCCAGCAGCCCCGGGACTAGCGGGAGAGGCGGGCAGTTCTTC
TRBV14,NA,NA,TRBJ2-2,CASSLWRGPWTGELFF,TGTGCCAGCAGCCTTTGGCGGGGCCCATGGACCGGGGAGCTGTTTTTT
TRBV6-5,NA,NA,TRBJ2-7,CASSWDSSYEQYF,TGTGCCAGCAGTTGGGACTCAAGCTACGAGCAGTACTTC
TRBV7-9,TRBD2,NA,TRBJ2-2,CASSGTSGRAVGELFF,TGTGCCAGCAGCGGCACTAGCGGGAGAGCTGTCGGGGAGCTGTTTTTT
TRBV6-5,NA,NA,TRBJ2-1,CASSYAGTTYNEQFF,TGTGCCAGCAGTTACGCGGGGACGACCTACAATGAGCAGTTCTTC
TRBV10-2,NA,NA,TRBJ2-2,CASSDLIDSYTGELFF,TGCGCCAGCAGTGACTTGATTGACAGCTACACCGGGGAGCTGTTTTTT
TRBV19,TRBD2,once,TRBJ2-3,CASSKPGLAGVTDTQYF,TGTGCCAGTAGTAAACCGGGACTAGCGGGGGTCACAGATACGCAGTATTTT
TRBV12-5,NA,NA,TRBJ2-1,CASVWGLNEQFF,TGTGCTAGTGTGTGGGGGCTGAATGAGCAGTTCTTC
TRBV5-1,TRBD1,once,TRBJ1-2,CASSLEGQNYGYTF,TGCGCCAGCAGCTTGGAGGGACAGAACTATGGCTACACCTTC
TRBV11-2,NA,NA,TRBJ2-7,CASSLGPRGDVYEQYF,TGTGCCAGCAGCTTAGGTCCACGTGGAGATGTCTACGAGCAGTACTTC
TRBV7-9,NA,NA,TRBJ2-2,CASSLGEAPSTGELFF,TGTGCCAGCAGCTTGGGGGAGGCTCCCAGCACCGGGGAGCTGTTTTTT
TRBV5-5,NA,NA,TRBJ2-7,CASSLYQGNDEQYF,TGTGCCAGCAGCTTGTACCAGGGTAACGACGAGCAGTACTTC
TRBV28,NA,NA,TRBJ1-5,CASSPGFPQPQHF,TGTGCCAGCAGCCCAGGGTTTCCTCAGCCCCAGCATTTT
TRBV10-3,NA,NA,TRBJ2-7,CAISAQVGSGGLHEQYF,TGTGCCATCAGTGCTCAGGTGGGAAGCGGCGGACTCCACGAGCAGTACTTC
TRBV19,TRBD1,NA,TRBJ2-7,CASTETGAAYEQYF,TGTGCCAGTACCGAGACAGGGGCTGCCTACGAGCAGTACTTC
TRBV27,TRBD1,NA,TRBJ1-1,CASSPAPDRAEAFF,TGTGCCAGCAGTCCCGCCCCGGACAGGGCTGAAGCTTTCTTT
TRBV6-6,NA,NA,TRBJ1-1,CASSPRMIENTEAFF,TGTGCCAGCAGCCCGAGAATGATTGAGAACACTGAAGCTTTCTTT
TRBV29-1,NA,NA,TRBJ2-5,CSVQEALGETQYF,TGCAGCGTACAGGAAGCTCTCGGCGAGACCCAGTACTTC
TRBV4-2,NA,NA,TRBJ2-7,CASSPAGGLPAYEQYF,TGTGCCAGCAGCCCGGCCGGGGGGCTCCCCGCCTACGAGCAGTACTTC
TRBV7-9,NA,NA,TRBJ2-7,CASSPYGPGSYEQYF,TGTGCCAGCAGCCCCTACGGCCCTGGGAGCTACGAGCAGTACTTC
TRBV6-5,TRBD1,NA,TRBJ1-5,CASSYSPTGYGQPQHF,TGTGCCAGCAGTTACTCACCGACAGGGTATGGGCAGCCCCAGCATTTT
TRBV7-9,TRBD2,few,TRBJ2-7,CASSLASGLAGDEQYF,TGTGCCAGCAGCTTAGCCTCTGGACTAGCGGGAGACGAGCAGTACTTC
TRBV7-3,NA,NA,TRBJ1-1,CASSSQGRRTEAFF,TGTGCCAGCAGCTCGCAGGGGCGACGCACTGAAGCTTTCTTT
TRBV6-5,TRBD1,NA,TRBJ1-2,CASSYSGGGYGYTF,TGTGCCAGCAGTTACTCAGGGGGCGGCTATGGCTACACCTTC
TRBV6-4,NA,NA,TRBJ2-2,CASSREGLNTGELFF,TGTGCCAGCTCCAGAGAGGGACTTAACACCGGGGAGCTGTTTTTT
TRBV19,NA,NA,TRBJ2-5,CASSPPGGETQYF,TGTGCCAGTAGCCCTCCGGGGGGCGAGACCCAGTACTTC
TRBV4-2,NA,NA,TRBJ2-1,CASSQSRRRGEQFF,TGTGCCAGCAGCCAAAGCCGTAGGAGAGGTGAGCAGTTCTTC
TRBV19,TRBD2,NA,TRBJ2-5,CASSISGTSGQETQYF,TGTGCCAGTAGTATATCCGGGACTAGCGGACAAGAGACCCAGTACTTC
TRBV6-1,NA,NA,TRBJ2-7,CASSVPSTYEQYF,TGTGCCAGCAGTGTACCTTCTACCTACGAGCAGTACTTC
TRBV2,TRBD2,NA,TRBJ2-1,CASSEWASGRNNEQFF,TGTGCCAGCAGTGAGTGGGCTAGCGGGAGGAACAATGAGCAGTTCTTC
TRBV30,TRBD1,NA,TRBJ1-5,CAWTAAGQGGRQPQHF,TGTGCCTGGACTGCCGCGGGACAGGGTGGTCGTCAGCCCCAGCATTTT
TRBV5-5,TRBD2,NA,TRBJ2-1,CASSFGASGRIYNEQFF,TGTGCCAGCAGCTTCGGGGCTAGCGGGAGGATCTACAATGAGCAGTTCTTC
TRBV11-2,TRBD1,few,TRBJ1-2,CASSLGQGVTDGYTF,TGTGCCAGCAGCTTAGGACAGGGAGTTACCGATGGCTACACCTTC
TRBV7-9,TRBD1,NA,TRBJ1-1,CASSSQTGTEAFF,TGTGCCAGCAGCTCACAGACAGGGACTGAAGCTTTCTTT
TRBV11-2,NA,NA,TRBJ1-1,CASSRNRNTEAFF,TGTGCCAGCAGCCGGAACAGGAACACTGAAGCTTTCTTT
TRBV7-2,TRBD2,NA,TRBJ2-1,CASSPSGSSYNEQFF,TGTGCCAGCAGCCCCAGCGGGAGCTCCTACAATGAGCAGTTCTTC
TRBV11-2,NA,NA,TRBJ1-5,CASSLDRGGAQHF,TGTGCCAGCAGCTTAGATCGAGGGGGTGCCCAGCATTTT
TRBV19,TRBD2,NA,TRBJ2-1,CASSIGSGRYGKEQFF,TGTGCCAGTAGTATTGGTAGCGGGAGATACGGGAAGGAGCAGTTCTTC
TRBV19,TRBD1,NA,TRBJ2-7,CASSTPKGQERHEQYF,TGTGCCAGTAGTACGCCGAAGGGACAGGAACGCCACGAGCAGTACTTC
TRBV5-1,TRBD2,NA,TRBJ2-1,CASTGLAGGQANEQFF,TGCGCCAGCACCGGACTAGCGGGAGGGCAGGCGAATGAGCAGTTCTTC